The clone carrying this T cell receptor (beta chain) has a handful of counts. The data originate from a study of blood T cell repertoires in COVID-19. Study summary: Samples taken during acute and convalescent COVID-19 were collected in the United States, Italy and Spain. T cells, B-cell-depleted T cells, or PBMCs supplied cDNA or gDNA.

CDR3 length: 15 amino acids. From germline, CDR1 is SGHNT and CDR2 YENEEA. J was trimmed by 1 base and V by 4 bases; bases with no gene match: 1. Per the authors' pipeline: Using reference gene primer amplification, nucleated cell counts were estimated. Measured with immunoSEQ multiplex PCR; TCRdb has only the in-frame clones, and not every one. V, J and clone size reflect that table, while D and trimming were determined from the DNA. The top ten clones hold 2.1% of a sample with approximately 110,000 clones, more than 75% of them seen once. This chain connects TRBV11-3 to TRBJ2-6, with 7 bases lining up with TRBD2. The sequenced material came from peripheral blood. This TCR was sampled from a human donor in a cohort sampled during active COVID-19. Here the CDR3 reads CASSSGGSGANVLTF. The CDR3 nucleotides read TGTGCCAGCAGCTCGGGGGGTTCTGGGGCCAACGTCCTGACTTTC. The complete variable domain, with remaining parts taken from reference TRBV11-3 and TRBJ2-6, reads EAGVVQSPRYKIIEKKQPVAFWCNPISGHNTLYWYLQNLGQGPELLIRYENEEAVDDSQLPKDRFSAERLKGVDSTLKIQPAELGDSAVYLCASSSGGSGANVLTFGAGSRLTVL.